This entry is about one T cell receptor beta chain. Antigen: not known. This entry comes from a study of Tregs in tolerant kidney transplant recipients. Profiled with immunoSEQ multiplex PCR; TCRdb holds only in-frame clones, not every one. The repertoire holds around 50,000 clones, with over 70% as singletons. From germline, CDR1 is LGHNT and CDR2 FRNRAP. The CDR3 length is 18 residues. V lost 0 bases, J lost 3 bases, and 8 bases stayed unmatched. Broader study findings: Biological reproducibility was not directly addressed in this study. Few patients were studied, so findings need validation in larger groups.

The chain is built from TRBV12-5 and TRBJ2-3, with 11 positions matching TRBD2. The material sequenced was CD4+ T cells from blood. This sequence was found in a human donor in good health. The CDR3 coding sequence is TGTGCTAGTGGTTTGGTACTACTAGCGGGAGTTCGGACAGATACGCAGTATTTT. This sequence encodes CASGLVLLAGVRTDTQYF.